Presented here are 18 T cell receptor beta chains from one specimen sequenced in a study of molecular identifiers for immune sequencing clone quantification. MiXCR was run by TCRdb on the PCR reads, yielding one entry per CDR3 protein. The sample holds under 650,000 distinct CDR3 sequences; just under 20% are singletons and the top ten take around 0.86%. The specimen sequenced was naive CD8+ T cells from blood, with Jurkat cell RNA spiked in. Subset in this sample: FACS-sorted CD8+CD4-CCR7+CD45RA+ naive T cells. The source is a human donor in good health. Some libraries in this study had Jurkat cell RNA spiked in.

The sample holds a few counts of this clonotype. This sequence joins TRBV19 and TRBJ2-1; 7 bases are shared with TRBD2. The CDR3 consists of 17 residues. CDR1 LNHDA and CDR2 SQIVND come from the germline V gene (reference sequence). The ends lost 5 bases at V and 0 bases at J; junction bases unmatched: 10. The CDR3 protein is CASSLGLGLSSYNEQFF. DNA for the CDR3: TGTGCCAGTAGTCTAGGACTAGGACTAAGCTCCTACAATGAGCAGTTCTTC.

In the case of this clonotype: The junction and the germline gene differ at one end; a read error may be behind it. The V and J genes are TRBV29-1 and TRBJ2-7, with unresolved D. Per germline, CDR1 SQVTM and CDR2 ANQGSEA. The CDR3 contains 13 residues. The CDR3 DNA reads TGCGGCGTAGTGTGGCAGAGCTCCTACGAGCAGTACTTC. This gives the protein CGVVWQSSYEQYF.

This clonotype was picked up a small number of times. Possible read error: a much larger clone is one base away. The chain combines TRBV20-1 with TRBJ2-3; 8 bases are a match to TRBD2. The CDR3 spans 15 residues. The germline gives CDR1 DFQATT, CDR2 SNEGSKA (reference sequence). The DNA for the CDR3 is TGCAGTACTAGACCTACTAGCGGAAATTCAGATACGCAGTATTTT. This encodes CSTRPTSGNSDTQYF.

There are many counts of this clonotype. The J gene is TRBJ2-7, the V gene TRBV7-9; D is perhaps TRBD1 (6 bases). Trimming removed 4 bases from V and 2 bases from J, with 12 bases in between. CDR3 size: 14 residues. In germline, CDR1 is SEHNR, CDR2 FQNEAQ (reference sequence). The CDR3 loop is CASSSRDTTYEQYF. The CDR3 DNA reads TGTGCCAGCAGCTCCCGGGACACGACCTACGAGCAGTACTTC.

Note on this clonotype: Since a much larger clone is just one base distant, this may be a read error. The V and J genes are TRBV4-1 and TRBJ2-7; 7 bases line up with TRBD2. Germline CDR1 MGHRA, CDR2 YSYEKL. CDR3 length: 17 residues. CDR3 bases: TGCGCCAGCAGCCAAGAACTCATCCAAGCGGGGTCGTACGGGCAGTACTTC. It specifies CASSQELIQAGSYGQYF.

This clonotype occurred a few times. This sequence joins TRBV7-2 and TRBJ1-2, with 7 bases aligning to TRBD1. The CDR3 loop spans 11 amino acids. The J segment lost 14 bases and the V segment lost 3 bases, leaving 6 bases of the junction unmatched. Germline V lookup: CDR1 SGHTA, CDR2 FQGNSA. As DNA, the CDR3 is TGTGCCAGCAGCTTCGGACAGGTTATTACCTTC. Translated: CASSFGQVITF.

This clonotype has a handful of counts. The chain combines TRBV15 with TRBJ2-7; 14 positions agree with TRBD2. The V gene's germline CDR1 is LNHNV and CDR2 YYDKDF (reference sequence). The CDR3 runs to 17 residues. V shed 3 bases and J 5 bases; nucleotides not matched to a gene: 9. The CDR3 DNA sequence: TGTGCCACCAGCAGTGCACCGGGACTAGCGGGAGTCAACGAGCAGTACTTC. Its protein product is CATSSAPGLAGVNEQYF.

About this clonotype: A much larger clone lies one base from this, so it may be a read error. V and J are TRBV19 and TRBJ2-3, with D uncertain. Trimming took off 9 bases at V and 4 bases at J, with 17 bases between the two ends. There are 14 residues in the CDR3. CDR1 and CDR2 (germline): LNHDA, SQIVND (reference sequence). The CDR3 nucleotides read TGTGCCAGCCGAATTGGGCTCGACCCAGATACGCAGTATTTT. Its translation is CASRIGLDPDTQYF.

This clonotype was recorded many times. V is TRBV19 and J is TRBJ2-7; 7 bases fit TRBD2. J lost 2 bases, V lost 6 bases, and 7 bases had no gene match. The germline V gene encodes CDR1 LNHDA and CDR2 SQIVND (reference sequence). The CDR3 totals 14 residues. CDR3 region: CASRVASGTYEQYF. The CDR3, as DNA: TGTGCCAGTAGGGTGGCTAGCGGAACCTACGAGCAGTACTTC.

The table lists this clonotype with a few counts. The chain links TRBV15 to TRBJ2-1; 10 bases are shared with TRBD2. The CDR3 has 16 amino acids. Germline V gene data show CDR1 as LNHNV and CDR2 as YYDKDF (reference sequence). The J segment lost 2 bases and the V segment lost 5 bases, leaving 6 bases of the junction unmatched. In DNA form, the CDR3 reads TGTGCCACCAGCTTTTACAGCGGGGGGGCCTACAATGAGCAGTTCTTC. It codes for CATSFYSGGAYNEQFF.

This clonotype was recorded at least ten times. The V gene is TRBV20-1, the J gene TRBJ1-1; D is ambiguous. The germline CDR1 and CDR2 sequences are DFQATT and SNEGSKA (reference sequence). Trimming stripped 1 base from V and 3 bases from J, with 12 bases between. The CDR3 sequence is 14 residues long. Here the CDR3 DNA reads TGCAGTGCTAGAGGAGACACGGATGACACTGAAGCTTTCTTT. Its protein is CSARGDTDDTEAFF.

There are many counts of this clonotype. The chain couples TRBV11-2 to TRBJ2-1; 7 bases fit TRBD2. V trimming: 5 bases; J trimming: 9 bases; junction bases outside the gene matches: 13. This CDR3 is 15 amino acids long. Germline V gene data show CDR1 as SGHAT and CDR2 as FQNNGV. CDR3 sequence: CASSVPDGGYGEQFF. Written as DNA, the CDR3 is TGTGCCAGCAGCGTACCCGACGGGGGGTACGGTGAGCAGTTCTTC. Complete variable domain (other parts from reference TRBV11-2 and TRBJ2-1): EAGVAQSPRYKIIEKRQSVAFWCNPISGHATLYWYQQILGQGPKLLIQFQNNGVVDDSQLPKDRFSAERLKGVDSTLKIQPAKLEDSAVYLCASSVPDGGYGEQFFGPGTRLTVL.

The chain combines TRBV3-1 with TRBJ2-7, with 8 bases lining up with TRBD2. Germline V gene lookup returns CDR1 LGHDT and CDR2 YNNKEL (reference sequence). The CDR3 consists of 16 residues. V was clipped by 4 bases and J by 2 bases; unmatched bases: 10. The CDR3, as DNA: TGTGCCAGCAGCCGAAAACGGGAGGGGGTTACCTACGAGCAGTACTTC. Amino acid sequence: CASSRKREGVTYEQYF.

Details on this clonotype: Since the CDR3 does not end with the conserved phenylalanine or tryptophan, this likely comes from a read error. The genes are TRBV12-3 or TRBV12-4 and TRBJ2-6; D remains unclear. The CDR3 sequence is 17 residues long. With 5 bases removed from V and 1 base from J, the gap between germline ends came to 15 bases. CDR3 in amino acids: CASSLTSGASGANVLTL. CDR3 bases: TGTGCCAGCAGTCTCACGTCGGGTGCGTCTGGGGCCAACGTCCTGACTCTC.

In its sample, this clonotype was seen many times. It is unclear where the CDR3 begins or ends on the DNA, so no DNA is shown, and the CDR3 is as TCRdb lists it. The chain links TRBV14 to TRBJ1-4. CDR1 SGHDN and CDR2 FVKESK come from the germline V gene. From its first to its last residue, the CDR3 has 22 amino acids. CDR3 loop: CASSLSVPAANPFEGNNEKLFF.

V is TRBV20-1 and J is TRBJ2-5; D may be TRBD2 (5 bases). The CDR3 extends over 15 amino acids. The germline CDR1 and CDR2 sequences are DFQATT and SNEGSKA (reference sequence). V was pared by 0 bases and J by 2 bases, with 13 bases between. The CDR3 sequence is CSARDPGMRQETQYF. DNA of the CDR3: TGCAGTGCTAGAGATCCCGGGATGCGTCAAGAGACCCAGTACTTC.

Ten or more counts support this clonotype. CDR3 bases: TGTGCCAGCAGCCTTACAGGAGACTCTGGAAACACCATATATTTT. Protein sequence: CASSLTGDSGNTIYF. The chain carries TRBV7-9 and TRBJ1-3; D may be TRBD1 (5 bases). With 5 bases removed from V and 0 bases from J, the gap between germline ends came to 11 bases. Germline V lookup: CDR1 SEHNR, CDR2 FQNEAQ (reference sequence). The CDR3 is made up of 15 amino acids.

Details on this clonotype: At one end the junction does not follow the germline gene, possibly because of a read error. The chain uses TRBV19 and TRBJ1-5; D uncertain. Germline V gene lookup returns CDR1 LNHDA and CDR2 SQIVND (reference sequence). The CDR3 spans 12 residues. CDR3 nucleotides: TGTACCAGCGGACCCGGCAATCAGCCCCAGCATTTT. Its translation is CTSGPGNQPQHF.